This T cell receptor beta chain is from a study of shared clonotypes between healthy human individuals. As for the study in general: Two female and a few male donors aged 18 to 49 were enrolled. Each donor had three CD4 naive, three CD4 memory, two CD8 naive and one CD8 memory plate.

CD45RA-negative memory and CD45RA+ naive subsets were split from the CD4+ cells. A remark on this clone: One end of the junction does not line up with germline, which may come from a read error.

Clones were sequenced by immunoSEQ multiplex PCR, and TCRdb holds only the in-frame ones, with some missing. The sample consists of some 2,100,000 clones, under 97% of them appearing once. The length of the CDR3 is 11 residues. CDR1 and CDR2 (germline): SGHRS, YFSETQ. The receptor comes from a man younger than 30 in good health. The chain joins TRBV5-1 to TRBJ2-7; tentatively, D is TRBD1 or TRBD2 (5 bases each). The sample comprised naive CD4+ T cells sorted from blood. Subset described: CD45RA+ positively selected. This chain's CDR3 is CASRLRGEPYF. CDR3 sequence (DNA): TGCGCCAGCAGGCTTCGAGGGGAGCCGTACTTC.